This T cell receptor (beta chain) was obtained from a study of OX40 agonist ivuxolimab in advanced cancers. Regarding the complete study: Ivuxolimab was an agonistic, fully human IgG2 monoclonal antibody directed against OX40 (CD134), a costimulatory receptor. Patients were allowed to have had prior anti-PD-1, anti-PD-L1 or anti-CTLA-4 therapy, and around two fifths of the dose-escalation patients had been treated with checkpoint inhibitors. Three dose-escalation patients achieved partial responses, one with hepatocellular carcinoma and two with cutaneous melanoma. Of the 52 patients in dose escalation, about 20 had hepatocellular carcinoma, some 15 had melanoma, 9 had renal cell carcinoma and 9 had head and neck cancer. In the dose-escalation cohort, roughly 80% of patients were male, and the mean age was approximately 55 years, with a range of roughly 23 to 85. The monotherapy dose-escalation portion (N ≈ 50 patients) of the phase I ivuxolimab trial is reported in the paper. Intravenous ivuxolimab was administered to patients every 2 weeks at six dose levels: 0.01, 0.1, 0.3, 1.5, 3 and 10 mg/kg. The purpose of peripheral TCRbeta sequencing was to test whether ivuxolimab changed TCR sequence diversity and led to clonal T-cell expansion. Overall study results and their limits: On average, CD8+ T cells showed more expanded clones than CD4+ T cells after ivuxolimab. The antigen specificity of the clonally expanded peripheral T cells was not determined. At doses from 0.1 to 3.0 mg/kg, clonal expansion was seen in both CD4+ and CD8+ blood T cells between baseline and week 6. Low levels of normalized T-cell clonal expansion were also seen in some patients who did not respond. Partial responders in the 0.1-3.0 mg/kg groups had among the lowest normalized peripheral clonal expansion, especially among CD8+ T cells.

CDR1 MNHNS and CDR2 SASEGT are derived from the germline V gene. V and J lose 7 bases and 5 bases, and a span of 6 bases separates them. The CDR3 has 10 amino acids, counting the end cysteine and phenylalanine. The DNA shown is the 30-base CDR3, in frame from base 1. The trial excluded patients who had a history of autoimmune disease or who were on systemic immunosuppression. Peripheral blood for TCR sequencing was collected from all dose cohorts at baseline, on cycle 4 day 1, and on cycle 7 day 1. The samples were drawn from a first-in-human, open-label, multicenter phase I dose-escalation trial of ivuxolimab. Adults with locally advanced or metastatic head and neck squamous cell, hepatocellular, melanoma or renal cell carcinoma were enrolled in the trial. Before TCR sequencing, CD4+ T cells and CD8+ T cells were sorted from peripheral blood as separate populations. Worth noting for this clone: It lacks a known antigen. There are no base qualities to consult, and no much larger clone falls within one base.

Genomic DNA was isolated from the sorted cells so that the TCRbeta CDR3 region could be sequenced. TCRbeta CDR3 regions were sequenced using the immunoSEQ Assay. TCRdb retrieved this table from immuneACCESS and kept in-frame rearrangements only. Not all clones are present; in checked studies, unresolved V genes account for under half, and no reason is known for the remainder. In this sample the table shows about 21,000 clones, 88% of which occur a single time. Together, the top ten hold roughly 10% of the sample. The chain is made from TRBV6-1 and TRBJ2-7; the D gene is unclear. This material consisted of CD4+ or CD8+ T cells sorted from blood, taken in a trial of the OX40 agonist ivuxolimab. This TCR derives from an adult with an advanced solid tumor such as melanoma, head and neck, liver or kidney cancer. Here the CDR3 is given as CASNRDEQYF. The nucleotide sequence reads TGTGCCAGCAATAGGGACGAGCAGTACTTC.